This TCR beta chain was sequenced during a study of cytotoxic CD8 clonotypes in ibrutinib-treated CLL. Whole-study context: Response sampling occurred after a median around 11 months of treatment (range 6 to 36).

Concerning this clone itself: Its antigen is unknown.

Profiling relied on immunoSEQ multiplex PCR, and the TCRdb table lists in-frame clones only, not all of them. The sample shows over 100,000 clones, 75% to 90% of them seen only once. The V and J ends lost 0 bases and 5 bases respectively, with 9 bases between them. Germline V gene sequence: CDR1 SGHRS, CDR2 YFSETQ. The CDR3 is 14 residues long. Study-wide results and caveats: Sampling times (in sustained-remission versus progressing patients) were not the same. Clonality increased at ibrutinib response, then returned toward baseline at progression.

The V call is TRBV5-1, the J call TRBJ2-1; possible D gene TRBD2, 6 bases. The source was PBMCs, collected after 24 months of ibrutinib treatment. The sequence derives from a human donor with chronic lymphocytic leukemia. Written as DNA, the CDR3 is TGCGCCAGCAGCTTGGGACTAGACAACAATGAGCAGTTCTTC. Its protein product is CASSLGLDNNEQFF.